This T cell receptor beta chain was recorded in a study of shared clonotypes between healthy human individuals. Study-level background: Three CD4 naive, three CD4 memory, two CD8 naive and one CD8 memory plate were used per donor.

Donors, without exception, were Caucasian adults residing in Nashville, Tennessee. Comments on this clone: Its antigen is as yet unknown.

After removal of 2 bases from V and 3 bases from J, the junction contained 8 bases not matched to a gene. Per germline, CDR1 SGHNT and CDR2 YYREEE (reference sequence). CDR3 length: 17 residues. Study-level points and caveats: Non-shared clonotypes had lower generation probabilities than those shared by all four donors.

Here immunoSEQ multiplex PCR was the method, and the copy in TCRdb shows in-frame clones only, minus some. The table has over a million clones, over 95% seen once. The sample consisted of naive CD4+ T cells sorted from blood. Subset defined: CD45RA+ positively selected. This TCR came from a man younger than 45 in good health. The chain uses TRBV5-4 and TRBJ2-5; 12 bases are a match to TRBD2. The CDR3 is CASSFGLAGPLKETQYF. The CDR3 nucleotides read TGTGCCAGCAGCTTCGGACTAGCGGGACCCCTGAAAGAGACCCAGTACTTC.